Presented here are 28 T cell receptor beta chains from one specimen sequenced in a study of cytomegalovirus exposure and HLA in healthy donors. The study ran its PCR with 60 Vbeta and 13 Jbeta primers. Some clones are missing from TCRdb's copy, which holds only in-frame ones; the method was immunoSEQ multiplex PCR. This sample's clone table lists around 200,000 clones. Sequenced material: PBMCs. Source of these receptors: a woman aged 18-29 years in good health and CMV-seropositive.

The CDR3 DNA reads as TGTGCCAGTGGGCCGGACAGGGGGCTTCAGCCCCAGCATTTT. This translates into CASGPDRGLQPQHF. The rearrangement links TRBV19 to TRBJ1-5, with 11 bases matching TRBD1. V shed 8 bases, J shed 6 bases, and the junction held 6 bases outside the gene matches. This CDR3 is built from 14 residues. The germline CDR1 and CDR2 sequences are LNHDA and SQIVND (reference sequence).

The V call is TRBV5-4, the J call TRBJ2-3; D call uncertain. The CDR3 has 15 amino acids. The V end lost 6 bases, the J end lost 0 bases, and 14 bases lay between the germline ends. CDR1 is SGHNT and CDR2 is YYREEE in the germline V gene (reference sequence). CDR3 loop: CASTPDGGSTDTQYF. CDR3 coding DNA: TGTGCCAGCACCCCGGATGGCGGAAGCACAGATACGCAGTATTTT. The variable domain in full, with the rest retrieved from reference TRBV5-4 and TRBJ2-3, is ETGVTQSPTHLIKTRGQQVTLRCSSQSGHNTVSWYQQALGQGPQFIFQYYREEENGRGNFPPRFSGLQFPNYSSELNVNALELDDSALYLCASTPDGGSTDTQYFGPGTRLTVL.

The chain couples TRBV11-2 to TRBJ2-7, with TRBD2 matching over 8 bases. This CDR3 region has 17 residues. Trimming took 1 base from V and 2 from J; bases not matched to a gene: 10. Germline CDR1 reads SGHAT; CDR2 reads FQNNGV. CDR3 sequence reads: CASSLAGGRSLAYEQYF. In nucleotides, the CDR3 is TGTGCCAGCAGCTTAGCCGGCGGGAGGTCACTCGCCTACGAGCAGTACTTC.

The V gene is TRBV19, the J gene TRBJ2-3; the D gene is possibly TRBD2 (5 bases). Germline V gene data show CDR1 as LNHDA and CDR2 as SQIVND (reference sequence). Trimming removed 3 bases from V and 3 bases from J, with 10 bases in between. The CDR3 contains 14 residues. This CDR3 reads CASSIFEGTDTQYF. CDR3 DNA: TGTGCCAGTAGTATTTTTGAGGGTACAGATACGCAGTATTTT.

For the CDR3, the DNA is TGTGCCAGCAGCCCGACCCCGACAGGGTTTGTAGGAAACACCATATATTTT. Translated, it gives CASSPTPTGFVGNTIYF. The J gene is TRBJ1-3, the V gene TRBV5-4; TRBD1 aligns across 7 bases. J gave up 4 bases and V 4 bases, and 14 bases lay outside the gene matches. In germline, CDR1 is SGHNT, CDR2 YYREEE (reference sequence). The CDR3 has 17 amino acids.

The genes are TRBV6-5 and TRBJ1-1; D is perhaps TRBD1 (5 bases). Trimming cost V 5 bases and J 10 bases, with 23 bases left between them. CDR3 length: 15 amino acids. The germline CDR1 and CDR2 sequences are MNHEY and SVGAGI. The CDR3 loop is CASSVRNPGGFGAFF. CDR3 bases: TGTGCCAGCAGTGTCCGGAACCCGGGGGGATTTGGAGCTTTCTTT.

The V and J genes are TRBV5-6 and TRBJ1-5; unclear D gene. Germline CDR1 is SGHDT and CDR2 is YYEEEE. Trimming pared 0 bases from V and 9 bases from J, leaving 10 bases between. This CDR3 is built from 13 residues. The CDR3 DNA sequence: TGTGCCAGCAGCTTGGCGGGTGGAGGGCCCCAGCATTTT. As protein: CASSLAGGGPQHF.

The chain combines TRBV6-5 with TRBJ2-2; 7 bases map to TRBD2. The CDR3 extends over 15 amino acids. Germline V gene lookup returns CDR1 MNHEY and CDR2 SVGAGI. The trim removed 6 bases at V and 3 bases at J, leaving 7 bases unmatched. CDR3 protein: CASRPGTTYTGELFF. The CDR3 coding sequence is TGTGCCAGCAGGCCTGGGACTACCTACACCGGGGAGCTGTTTTTT.

The chain recombines TRBV6-6 with TRBJ1-1; no reliable D call. V lost 1 base to trimming and J lost 5 bases, with 11 bases between them. CDR3 length equals 14 residues. Per the germline V gene, CDR1 is MNHNY and CDR2 is SVGAGI (reference sequence). The DNA for the CDR3 is TGTGCCAGCAGTTACTGGGAGGGAGAAACTGAAGCTTTCTTT. Protein product: CASSYWEGETEAFF.

V and J are TRBV7-8 and TRBJ2-3; TRBD2 agrees at 7 bases. CDR3 length: 16 residues. The J segment lost 1 base and the V segment lost 2 bases, leaving 6 bases of the junction unmatched. CDR1 is SGHVS and CDR2 is FQNEAQ in the germline V gene. DNA of the CDR3: TGTGCCAGCAGCTTATCATCGGGAGGAGGCACAGATACGCAGTATTTT. This translates into CASSLSSGGGTDTQYF.

The V call is TRBV2, the J call TRBJ1-4; 9 nucleotides line up with TRBD1. J was trimmed by 8 bases and V by 5 bases; bases with no gene match: 9. The germline gives CDR1 SNHLY, CDR2 FYNNEI. CDR3 length: 15 amino acids. The CDR3, as DNA: TGTGCCAGCAGTCAAAACAGGGGGCGCGAAGAAAAACTGTTTTTT. The encoded protein is CASSQNRGREEKLFF.

The rearrangement uses TRBV30 and TRBJ1-3, with a possible D match to TRBD1 (6 bases). V shed 4 bases and J shed 1 base, with 11 bases lying between them. The CDR3 consists of 14 residues. Germline CDR1 is GTSNPN and CDR2 is SVGIG (reference sequence). Here the CDR3 DNA reads TGTGCCTGGATTGACAGGCGATCTGGAAACACCATATATTTT. As protein: CAWIDRRSGNTIYF.

The chain couples TRBV6-1 to TRBJ2-3, with 10 bases aligning to TRBD2. Germline V CDR1 and CDR2: MNHNS, SASEGT. V was pared by 6 bases and J by 3 bases, with 3 bases of the junction left unmatched. The CDR3 loop spans 14 amino acids. The CDR3 protein is CASRTGLATDTQYF. The CDR3 nucleotides are TGTGCCAGCAGGACGGGACTAGCGACAGATACGCAGTATTTT.

This chain joins TRBV6-6 and TRBJ1-4; D may be TRBD1 (5 bases). Germline CDR1 MNHNY, CDR2 SVGAGI (reference sequence). This CDR3 is built from 15 residues. Trimming took 5 bases from V and 0 from J, leaving 10 bases between them. CDR3 coding DNA: TGTGCCAGCAGTACCTCCAGGGCAACTAATGAAAAACTGTTTTTT. As protein: CASSTSRATNEKLFF.

This sequence joins TRBV19 and TRBJ1-5; D is possibly TRBD1 (6 bases). The CDR3 spans 18 residues. Germline CDR1 LNHDA, CDR2 SQIVND (reference sequence). Trimming removed 5 bases from V and 2 bases from J, with 22 bases in between. CDR3 protein: CASSRYGRGTDGNQPQHF. CDR3 nucleotide sequence: TGTGCCAGTAGTCGGTATGGCAGGGGAACAGATGGCAATCAGCCCCAGCATTTT.

The chain couples TRBV19 to TRBJ1-4; D call uncertain. CDR1 is LNHDA and CDR2 is SQIVND in the germline V gene (reference sequence). The CDR3 contains 13 residues. Trimming left V 7 bases short and J 11 bases short, with 17 bases between. The CDR3 protein is CASNLRETGKLFF. The CDR3 DNA reads as TGTGCCAGTAATCTGAGGGAAACGGGGAAACTGTTTTTT.

This CDR3 reads CASSSNTNQPQHF. CDR3 in DNA: TGTGCCAGCAGCTCCAATACTAATCAGCCCCAGCATTTT. The V call is TRBV7-2, the J call TRBJ1-5; D not certain. V was clipped by 4 bases and J by 4 bases, with 8 bases between them. CDR1 and CDR2 from the germline V gene are SGHTA and FQGNSA. The CDR3 covers 13 residues.

The chain carries TRBV18 and TRBJ2-3, with 11 bases aligning to TRBD2. CDR1 and CDR2 (germline): KGHSH, LQKENI. V was pared by 3 bases and J by 0 bases, with 5 bases of the junction left unmatched. This CDR3 has 17 residues. The CDR3 loop is CASSPTRTSGSTDTQYF. The CDR3 DNA is TGTGCCAGCTCACCGACAAGGACTAGCGGGAGCACAGATACGCAGTATTTT.

This chain links TRBV4-1 with TRBJ2-5; TRBD2 matches at 8 bases. Unmatched junction bases numbered 8, after V lost 6 bases and J lost 2 bases. Germline-derived CDR1 and CDR2 are MGHRA and YSYEKL. This CDR3 spans 15 amino acids. The CDR3 sequence: CASSGPTSEQETQYF. CDR3 DNA sequence: TGCGCCAGCAGTGGCCCGACTAGCGAACAAGAGACCCAGTACTTC.

The rearrangement joins TRBV10-2 to TRBJ1-1; 9 bases are a match to TRBD1. From germline, CDR1 is WSHSY and CDR2 SAAADI. The V gene end was trimmed by 6 bases and the J gene end by 1 base; junction bases not matched to a gene: 6. This CDR3 comprises 15 residues. DNA for the CDR3: TGCGCCAGCAGCGGGGACAGGGACAGGAACACTGAAGCTTTCTTT. It encodes CASSGDRDRNTEAFF.

This chain uses TRBV20-1 with TRBJ2-5; D is undetermined. The ends were cut back, 5 bases at V and 4 bases at J, with 8 bases in the middle. Germline CDR1 reads DFQATT; CDR2 reads SNEGSKA (reference sequence). The CDR3 consists of 11 residues. The CDR3 loop is CSAESGETQYF. In nucleotides, the CDR3 is TGCAGTGCTGAGAGTGGAGAGACCCAGTACTTC.

The genes are TRBV6-5 and TRBJ1-5; 8 bases fit TRBD1. The CDR3 extends over 14 amino acids. From germline, CDR1 is MNHEY and CDR2 SVGAGI. V shed 4 bases and J 6 bases; nucleotides not matched to a gene: 5. The CDR3 DNA reads as TGTGCCAGCAGTTCAGGACAGGGACTTCAGCCCCAGCATTTT. Amino acids: CASSSGQGLQPQHF.

The chain uses TRBV5-1 and TRBJ1-3, with 8 bases matching TRBD1. The CDR3 length is 15 residues. V shed 3 bases, J shed 8 bases, and the junction held 10 bases outside the gene matches. Germline CDR1 reads SGHRS; CDR2 reads YFSETQ. CDR3 sequence (DNA): TGCGCCAGCAGCTCACGGACAGGGACCAGAGACACCATATATTTT. It translates to CASSSRTGTRDTIYF. The entire variable domain, with the rest obtained from reference TRBV5-1 and TRBJ1-3, is as follows: KAGVTQTPRYLIKTRGQQVTLSCSPISGHRSVSWYQQTPGQGLQFLFEYFSETQRNKGNFPGRFSGRQFSNSRSEMNVSTLELGDSALYLCASSSRTGTRDTIYFGEGSWLTVV.

The chain recombines TRBV6-1 with TRBJ1-5; no clear D gene. Per germline, CDR1 MNHNS and CDR2 SASEGT. The V end lost 4 bases, the J end lost 4 bases, and 20 bases lay between the germline ends. The CDR3 is 17 residues long. The CDR3 nucleotides are TGTGCCAGCAGTGGGAGAGGGAAGGCTATATCAAATCAGCCCCAGCATTTT. Protein product: CASSGRGKAISNQPQHF.

The rearrangement uses TRBV7-2 and TRBJ2-2, with D perhaps TRBD2 (6 bases). The CDR3 totals 14 residues. CDR1 and CDR2 from the germline V gene are SGHTA and FQGNSA. V shed 7 bases and J shed 4 bases, with 13 bases lying between them. In DNA, the CDR3 is TGTGCCAGCAATACGGGACTTCTCACCGGGGAGCTGTTTTTT. It codes for CASNTGLLTGELFF.

V gene TRBV5-1 combines with J gene TRBJ1-2; 9 bases line up with TRBD1. The germline gives CDR1 SGHRS, CDR2 YFSETQ. The trim removed 3 bases at V and 8 bases at J, leaving 11 bases unmatched. The CDR3 spans 15 residues. The CDR3 DNA reads as TGCGCCAGCAGCTCCGAGACAGGGGGAAGATCCGGCTACACCTTC. Amino acids: CASSSETGGRSGYTF.

The rearrangement links TRBV9 to TRBJ2-1, with TRBD2 matching 9 bases. V trimming: 2 bases; J trimming: 5 bases; junction bases outside the gene matches: 5. This CDR3 region has 15 residues. Germline CDR1 reads SGDLS; CDR2 reads YYNGEE. Here the CDR3 reads CASSVSGSTHNEQFF. The CDR3 region has the DNA TGTGCCAGCAGCGTTAGCGGGAGTACCCACAATGAGCAGTTCTTC.

This chain uses TRBV7-2 with TRBJ2-6; a possible D gene is TRBD1 (5 bases). CDR1 SGHTA and CDR2 FQGNSA come from the germline V gene. The CDR3 spans 16 residues. V lost 0 bases, J lost 0 bases, and 6 bases lay in between. The CDR3 loop is CASSLADSSGANVLTF. CDR3 DNA: TGTGCCAGCAGCTTAGCCGACAGCTCTGGGGCCAACGTCCTGACTTTC.